This TCR beta chain was obtained from a study of shared clonotypes between healthy human individuals. The study's findings and limits: Rarefaction curves obtained for sorted subsets showed sequencing incomplete despite large depth. Non-shared clonotypes had lower generation probabilities than those shared by all four donors.

The CDR3 runs to 11 residues. Germline CDR1 is PRHDT and CDR2 is FYEKMQ (reference sequence). V lost 7 bases to trimming and J lost 8 bases, with 9 bases between them. A note on this clone: Antigen specificity is unknown.

CD45RO-negative, CCR7-selected cells formed the naive CD8 fraction, which excluded terminally differentiated effector memory CD45RA+ cells. All participating donors were Caucasian adults from Nashville, Tennessee. Assay used: immunoSEQ multiplex PCR; TCRdb lists only in-frame clones, some missing. The table lists a few million clones, approximately 92% of them singletons, with around 1.7% in the top ten. The clonotype originates from a man in his late teens or twenties in good health. Some clones in this sample may be carry-over from other donors' samples. The chain has TRBV13 and TRBJ2-1; D perhaps matches TRBD2 (6 bases). The sequencing sample was made of naive CD8+ T cells from PBMCs. The CDR3 here is CASNGGDEQFF. The CDR3 coding sequence is TGTGCCAGCAACGGCGGGGATGAGCAGTTCTTC. Full variable domain (outside the CDR3, taken from reference TRBV13 and TRBJ2-1): AAGVIQSPRHLIKEKRETATLKCYPIPRHDTVYWYQQGPGQDPQFLISFYEKMQSDKGSIPDRFSAQQFSDYHSELNMSSLELGDSALYFCASNGGDEQFFGPGTRLTVL.